Below are 6 T cell receptor beta chains sequenced from a single sample in a study of cytomegalovirus exposure and HLA in healthy donors. PCR primers comprised 60 Vbeta and 13 Jbeta primers. Libraries were prepared by immunoSEQ multiplex PCR; TCRdb keeps only in-frame clonotypes and omits some of them. The sample lists roughly 150,000 clones; approximately 80% were seen once. Input material: PBMCs. These receptors all stem from a woman aged 40 to 50 in good health and CMV-seronegative.

This sequence joins TRBV28 and TRBJ2-2; 9 nucleotides align to TRBD1. The J segment lost 6 bases and the V segment lost 4 bases, leaving 24 bases of the junction unmatched. Per the germline V gene, CDR1 is MDHEN and CDR2 is SYDVKM. The CDR3 has 21 amino acids. Here the CDR3 reads CASSSSRTGVFWREFSGELFF. CDR3 DNA: TGTGCCAGCAGTTCCTCACGGACAGGGGTGTTTTGGCGGGAGTTCTCCGGGGAGCTGTTTTTT.

This rearrangement joins TRBV27 to TRBJ1-2, with TRBD1 matching over 9 bases. The CDR3 length is 15 residues. Germline CDR1 is MNHEY and CDR2 is SMNVEV (reference sequence). J was trimmed by 8 bases and V by 0 bases; bases with no gene match: 7. The CDR3 coding sequence is TGTGCCAGCAGTTTATCGGGGGGGACAGGGTCCGGCTACACCTTC. It encodes CASSLSGGTGSGYTF.

This clone was seen a single time. The V call is TRBV7-8, the J call TRBJ2-7; 7 bases are shared with TRBD1. Germline loops: CDR1 SGHVS, CDR2 FQNEAQ. With 3 bases clipped from V and 7 bases from J, the junction kept 15 bases outside the gene matches. The CDR3 covers 16 residues. The DNA for the CDR3 is TGTGCCAGCAGCTTGGCCTACAGGGGTTCTACGCAAGAGCAGTACTTC. Translating gives CASSLAYRGSTQEQYF.

The chain couples TRBV7-8 to TRBJ2-1, with 7 bases identical to TRBD1. Germline CDR1 is SGHVS and CDR2 is FQNEAQ. V lost 4 bases, J lost 1 base, and 4 bases stayed unmatched. The CDR3 consists of 15 residues. The CDR3 sequence is CASSSTGISYNEQFF. The CDR3, as DNA: TGTGCCAGCAGCTCGACAGGGATATCCTACAATGAGCAGTTCTTC.

This clone turned up a few times. V and J are TRBV30 and TRBJ1-4, with D hard to call. In germline, CDR1 is GTSNPN, CDR2 SVGIG (reference sequence). Trimming removed 0 bases from V and 6 bases from J, with 8 bases in between. The CDR3 extends over 13 amino acids. CDR3 sequence (DNA): TGTGCCTGGAGTGTATATTTAGATGAAAAACTGTTTTTT. This encodes CAWSVYLDEKLFF.

This clone was counted between two and nine times. This chain connects TRBV4-3 to TRBJ1-1; D is undetermined. Trimming removed 4 bases at V and 0 bases at J, with 9 bases between. The CDR3 covers 14 residues. Looked up from germline, CDR1 is LGHNA and CDR2 is YSLEER. The CDR3 DNA reads as TGCGCCAGCAGCCTACATAAGATGAACACTGAAGCTTTCTTT. Its protein is CASSLHKMNTEAFF.